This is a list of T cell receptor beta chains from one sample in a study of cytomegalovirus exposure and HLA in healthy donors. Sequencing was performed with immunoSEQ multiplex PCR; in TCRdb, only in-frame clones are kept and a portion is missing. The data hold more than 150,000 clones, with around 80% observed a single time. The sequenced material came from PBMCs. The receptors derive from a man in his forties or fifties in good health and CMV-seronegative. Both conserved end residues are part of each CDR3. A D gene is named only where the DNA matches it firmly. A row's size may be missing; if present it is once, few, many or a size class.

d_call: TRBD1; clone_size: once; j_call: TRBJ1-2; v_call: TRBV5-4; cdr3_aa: CASGGSNRGEGYTF; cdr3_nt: TGTGCCAGCGGGGGATCAAACAGGGGTGAAGGCTACACCTTC
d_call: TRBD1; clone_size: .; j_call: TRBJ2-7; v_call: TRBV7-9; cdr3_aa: CASSPRQGERQRF; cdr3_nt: TGTGCCAGCAGCCCAAGACAGGGCGAGCGTCAACGCTTC
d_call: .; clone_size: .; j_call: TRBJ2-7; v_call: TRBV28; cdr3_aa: CASSLGGNSYYEQYF; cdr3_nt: TGTGCCAGCAGTTTAGGGGGGAACAGCTATTACGAGCAGTACTTC
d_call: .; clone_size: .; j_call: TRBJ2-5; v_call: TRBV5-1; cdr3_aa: CASSFPEETQYF; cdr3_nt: TGCGCCAGCAGCTTCCCGGAAGAGACCCAGTACTTC
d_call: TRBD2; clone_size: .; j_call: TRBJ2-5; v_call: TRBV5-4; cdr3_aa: CASSLTSGRVETQYF; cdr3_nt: TGTGCCAGCAGCTTAACTAGCGGGAGGGTGGAGACCCAGTACTTC
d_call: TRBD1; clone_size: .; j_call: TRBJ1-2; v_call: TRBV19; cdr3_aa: CASTTDRGRYGYTF; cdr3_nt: TGTGCCAGTACCACCGACAGGGGACGGTATGGCTACACCTTC
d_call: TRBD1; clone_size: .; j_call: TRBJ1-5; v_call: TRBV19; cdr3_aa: CASSPPPTGGGNQPQHF; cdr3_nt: TGTGCCAGTAGTCCACCCCCCACAGGGGGCGGCAATCAGCCCCAGCATTTT
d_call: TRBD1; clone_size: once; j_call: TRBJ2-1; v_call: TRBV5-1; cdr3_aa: CASSLGGGDEQFF; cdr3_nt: TGCGCCAGCAGCTTGGGAGGGGGCGATGAGCAGTTCTTC
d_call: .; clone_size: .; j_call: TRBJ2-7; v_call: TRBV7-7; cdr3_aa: CASSLRGSIREQYF; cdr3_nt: TGTGCTAGCAGCTTAAGGGGGTCGATAAGGGAGCAGTACTTC
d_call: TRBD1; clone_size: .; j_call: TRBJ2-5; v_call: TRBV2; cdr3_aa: CASRDTGAPGETQYF; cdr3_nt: TGTGCCAGCAGGGATACAGGGGCGCCAGGGGAGACCCAGTACTTC
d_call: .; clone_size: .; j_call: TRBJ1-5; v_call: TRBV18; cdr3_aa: CASSLTPPTAGSNQPQHF; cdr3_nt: TGTGCCAGCTCACTGACCCCCCCGACGGCAGGTAGCAATCAGCCCCAGCATTTT
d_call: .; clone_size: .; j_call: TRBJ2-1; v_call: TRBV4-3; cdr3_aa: CASSQGPGSSYNEQFF; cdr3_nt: TGCGCCAGCAGCCAAGGACCGGGGAGCTCCTACAATGAGCAGTTCTTC
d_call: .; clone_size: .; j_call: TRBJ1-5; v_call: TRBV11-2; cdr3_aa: CASSLDSGGSNQPQHF; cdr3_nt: TGTGCCAGCAGCTTAGATAGTGGCGGGAGCAATCAGCCCCAGCATTTT
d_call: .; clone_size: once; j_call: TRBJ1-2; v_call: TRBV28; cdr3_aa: CASSLVNSFYGYTF; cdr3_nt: TGTGCCAGCAGTTTAGTTAATAGTTTCTATGGCTACACCTTC
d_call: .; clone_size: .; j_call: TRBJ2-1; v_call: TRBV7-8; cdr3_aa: CASSSPGGPYNEQFF; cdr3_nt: TGTGCCAGCAGCTCCCCTGGGGGCCCCTACAATGAGCAGTTCTTC
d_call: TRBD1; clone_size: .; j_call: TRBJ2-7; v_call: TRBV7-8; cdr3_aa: CASSDYRDRRPYEQYF; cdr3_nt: TGTGCCAGCAGCGACTACCGGGACAGGAGACCCTACGAGCAGTACTTC
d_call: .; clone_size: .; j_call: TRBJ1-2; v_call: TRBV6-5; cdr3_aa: CASSRATAAYGYTF; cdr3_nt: TGTGCCAGCAGTCGAGCGACAGCTGCCTATGGCTACACCTTC
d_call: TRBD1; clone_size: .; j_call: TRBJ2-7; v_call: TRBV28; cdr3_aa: CASRGTGGSYEQYF; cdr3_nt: TGTGCCAGCAGGGGGACAGGGGGATCCTACGAGCAGTACTTC
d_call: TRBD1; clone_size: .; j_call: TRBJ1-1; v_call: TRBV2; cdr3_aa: CASRDREGTEAFF; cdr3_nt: TGTGCCAGCAGGGACAGGGAGGGGACTGAAGCTTTCTTT
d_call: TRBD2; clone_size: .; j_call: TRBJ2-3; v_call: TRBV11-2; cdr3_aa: CASRPGGTDTQYF; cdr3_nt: TGTGCCAGCAGGCCGGGGGGTACAGATACGCAGTATTTT
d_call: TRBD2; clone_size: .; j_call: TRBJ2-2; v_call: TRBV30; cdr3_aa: CAWAREAGFGELFF; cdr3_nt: TGTGCCTGGGCTCGGGAGGCGGGTTTCGGGGAGCTGTTTTTT
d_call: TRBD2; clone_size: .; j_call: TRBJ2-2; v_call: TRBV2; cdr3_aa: CASSGLAGVNTGELFF; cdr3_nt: TGTGCCAGCAGCGGACTAGCGGGGGTGAACACCGGGGAGCTGTTTTTT
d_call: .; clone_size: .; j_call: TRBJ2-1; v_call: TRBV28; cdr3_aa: CASSSIGVNQYNEQFF; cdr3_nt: TGTGCCAGCAGTTCGATAGGGGTGAACCAATACAATGAGCAGTTCTTC
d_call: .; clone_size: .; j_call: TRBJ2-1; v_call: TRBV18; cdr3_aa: CASSPPRGDRVNNEQFF; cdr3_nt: TGTGCCAGCTCACCACCTCGCGGGGACAGAGTAAACAATGAGCAGTTCTTC
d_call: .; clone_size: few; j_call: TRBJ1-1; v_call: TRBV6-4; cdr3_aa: CASSHREMNTEAFF; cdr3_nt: TGTGCCAGCAGTCACAGGGAAATGAACACTGAAGCTTTCTTT
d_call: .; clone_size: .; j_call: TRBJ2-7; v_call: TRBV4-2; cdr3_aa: CASSQAERSYEQYF; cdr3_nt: TGTGCCAGCAGCCAGGCCGAGCGGTCCTACGAGCAGTACTTC
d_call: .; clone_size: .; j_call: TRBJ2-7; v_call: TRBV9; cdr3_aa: CASSGLDSNSYEQYF; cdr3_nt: TGTGCCAGCAGCGGTTTGGACTCTAACTCCTACGAGCAGTACTTC
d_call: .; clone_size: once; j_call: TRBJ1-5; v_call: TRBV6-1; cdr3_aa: CASSEVGGGQPQHF; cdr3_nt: TGTGCCAGCAGTGAAGTTGGGGGCGGGCAGCCCCAGCATTTT
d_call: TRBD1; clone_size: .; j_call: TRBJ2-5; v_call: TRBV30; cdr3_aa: CARSQGEETQYF; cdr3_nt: TGTGCTCGGAGTCAGGGGGAAGAGACCCAGTACTTC
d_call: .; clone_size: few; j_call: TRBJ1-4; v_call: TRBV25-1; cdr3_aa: CASSESGTGNEKLFF; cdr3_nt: TGTGCCAGCAGTGAAAGCGGGACGGGGAATGAAAAACTGTTTTTT
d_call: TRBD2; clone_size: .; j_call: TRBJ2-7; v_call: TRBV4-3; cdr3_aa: CASSHLAGGSYEQYF; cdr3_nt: TGCGCCAGCAGCCACCTAGCGGGAGGGTCCTACGAGCAGTACTTC
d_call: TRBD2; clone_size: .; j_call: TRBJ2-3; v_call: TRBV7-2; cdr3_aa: CASTSGGAYSTDTQYF; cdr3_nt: TGTGCCAGCACCAGCGGGGGGGCCTATAGCACAGATACGCAGTATTTT
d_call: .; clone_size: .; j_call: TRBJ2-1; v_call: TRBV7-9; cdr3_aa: CASTGSGAPYNEQFF; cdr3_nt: TGTGCCAGCACCGGTAGCGGAGCCCCCTACAATGAGCAGTTCTTC
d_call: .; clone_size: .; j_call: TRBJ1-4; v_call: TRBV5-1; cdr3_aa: CASTRDSTNEKLFF; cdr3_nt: TGCGCCAGCACCCGAGATTCAACTAATGAAAAACTGTTTTTT
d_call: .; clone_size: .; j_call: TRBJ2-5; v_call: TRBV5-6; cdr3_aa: CASSLPGLQETQYF; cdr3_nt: TGTGCCAGCAGCTTACCAGGTTTACAAGAGACCCAGTACTTC
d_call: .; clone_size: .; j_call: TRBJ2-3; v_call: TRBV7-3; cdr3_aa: CASSRNTDTQYF; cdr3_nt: TGTGCCAGCAGCCGTAACACAGATACGCAGTATTTT
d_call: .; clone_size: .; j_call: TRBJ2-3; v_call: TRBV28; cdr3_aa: CASSPGGRSTDTQYF; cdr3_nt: TGTGCCAGCAGTCCAGGGGGGCGTAGCACAGATACGCAGTATTTT
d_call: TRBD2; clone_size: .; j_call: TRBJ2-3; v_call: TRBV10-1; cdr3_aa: CASSERLAGGPQGDTQYF; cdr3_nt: TGCGCCAGCAGTGAGCGTCTAGCGGGAGGGCCTCAGGGGGATACGCAGTATTTT
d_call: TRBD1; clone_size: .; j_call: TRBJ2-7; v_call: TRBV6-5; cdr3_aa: CASSSRDRGRYEQYF; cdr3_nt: TGTGCCAGCAGTTCGCGGGACAGGGGGCGTTACGAGCAGTACTTC
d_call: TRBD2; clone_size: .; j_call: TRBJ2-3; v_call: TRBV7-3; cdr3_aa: CASSLRTSGRGSTDTQYF; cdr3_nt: TGTGCCAGCAGCCTGAGGACTAGCGGGAGGGGAAGCACAGATACGCAGTATTTT
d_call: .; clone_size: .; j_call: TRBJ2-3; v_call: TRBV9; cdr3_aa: CASSVEGLVGVDTQYF; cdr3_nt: TGTGCCAGCAGCGTAGAGGGCTTAGTGGGAGTTGATACGCAGTATTTT
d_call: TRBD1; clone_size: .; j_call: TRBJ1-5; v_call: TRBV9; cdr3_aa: CASSAGTVSDQPQHF; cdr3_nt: TGTGCCAGCAGCGCCGGGACAGTTTCGGATCAGCCCCAGCATTTT
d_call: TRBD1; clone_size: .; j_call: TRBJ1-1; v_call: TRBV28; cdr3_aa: CASTSIPGTENTEAFF; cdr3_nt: TGTGCCAGCACCTCTATACCCGGGACAGAGAACACTGAAGCTTTCTTT
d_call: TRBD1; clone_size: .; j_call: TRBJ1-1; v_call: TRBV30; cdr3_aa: CAWRVDRAEAFF; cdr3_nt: TGTGCCTGGAGGGTAGACAGGGCTGAAGCTTTCTTT
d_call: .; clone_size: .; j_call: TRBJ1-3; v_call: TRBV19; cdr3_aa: CASSIVTPISGNTIYF; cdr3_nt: TGTGCCAGTAGTATAGTGACACCGATCTCTGGAAACACCATATATTTT